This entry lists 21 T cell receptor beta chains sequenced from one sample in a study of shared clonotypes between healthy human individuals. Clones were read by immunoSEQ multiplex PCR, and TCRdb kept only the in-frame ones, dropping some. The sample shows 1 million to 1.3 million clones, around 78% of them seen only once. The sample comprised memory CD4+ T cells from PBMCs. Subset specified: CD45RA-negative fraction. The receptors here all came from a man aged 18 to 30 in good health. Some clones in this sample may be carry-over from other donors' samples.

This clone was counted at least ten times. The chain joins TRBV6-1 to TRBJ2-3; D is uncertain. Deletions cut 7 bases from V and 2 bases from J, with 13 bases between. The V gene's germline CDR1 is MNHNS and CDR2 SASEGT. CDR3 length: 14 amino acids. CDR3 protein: CASTGSYSTDTQYF. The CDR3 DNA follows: TGTGCCAGCACGGGCAGCTATTCCACAGATACGCAGTATTTT.

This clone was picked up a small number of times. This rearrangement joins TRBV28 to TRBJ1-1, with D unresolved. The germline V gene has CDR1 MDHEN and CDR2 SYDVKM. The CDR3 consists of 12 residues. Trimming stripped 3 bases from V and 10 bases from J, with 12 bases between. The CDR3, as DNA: TGTGCCAGCAGTTTCAACCTCGGTAGAGCTTTCTTT. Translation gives CASSFNLGRAFF.

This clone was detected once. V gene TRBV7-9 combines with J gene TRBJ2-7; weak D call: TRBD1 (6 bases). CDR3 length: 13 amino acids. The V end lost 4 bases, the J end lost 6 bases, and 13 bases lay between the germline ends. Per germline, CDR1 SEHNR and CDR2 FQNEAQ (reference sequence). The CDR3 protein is CASSSRTAREQYF. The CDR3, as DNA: TGTGCCAGCAGCTCTAGGACAGCGCGCGAGCAGTACTTC. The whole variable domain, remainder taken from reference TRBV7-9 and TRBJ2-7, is DTGVSQNPRHKITKRGQNVTFRCDPISEHNRLYWYRQTLGQGPEFLTYFQNEAQLEKSRLLSDRFSAERPKGSFSTLEIQRTEQGDSAMYLCASSSRTAREQYFGPGTRLTVT.

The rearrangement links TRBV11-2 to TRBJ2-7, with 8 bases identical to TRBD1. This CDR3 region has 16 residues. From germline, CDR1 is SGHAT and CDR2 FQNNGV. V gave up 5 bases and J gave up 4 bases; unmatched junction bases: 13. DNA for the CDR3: TGTGCCAGCAGCCCAATTGCCCGGGACAGGCGGTACGAGCAGTACTTC. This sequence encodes CASSPIARDRRYEQYF.

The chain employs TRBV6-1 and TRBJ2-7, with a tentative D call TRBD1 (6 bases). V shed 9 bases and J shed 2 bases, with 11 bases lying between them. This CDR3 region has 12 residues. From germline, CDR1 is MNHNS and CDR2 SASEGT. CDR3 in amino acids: CASGTGPYEQYF. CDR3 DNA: TGTGCCAGTGGTACAGGGCCCTACGAGCAGTACTTC.

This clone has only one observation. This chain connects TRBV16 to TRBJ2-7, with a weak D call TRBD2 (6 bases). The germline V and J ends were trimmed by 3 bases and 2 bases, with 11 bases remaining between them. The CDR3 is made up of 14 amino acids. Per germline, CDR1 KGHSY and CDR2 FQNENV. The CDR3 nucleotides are TGTGCCAGCAGCCAGGCTCTAGCGACCTACGAGCAGTACTTC. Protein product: CASSQALATYEQYF.

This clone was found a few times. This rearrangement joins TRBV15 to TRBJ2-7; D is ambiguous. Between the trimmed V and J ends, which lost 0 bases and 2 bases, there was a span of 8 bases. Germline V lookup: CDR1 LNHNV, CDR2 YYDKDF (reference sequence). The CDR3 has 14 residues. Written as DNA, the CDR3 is TGTGCCACCAGCAGAGACAAGGCGACCTACGAGCAGTACTTC. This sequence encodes CATSRDKATYEQYF.

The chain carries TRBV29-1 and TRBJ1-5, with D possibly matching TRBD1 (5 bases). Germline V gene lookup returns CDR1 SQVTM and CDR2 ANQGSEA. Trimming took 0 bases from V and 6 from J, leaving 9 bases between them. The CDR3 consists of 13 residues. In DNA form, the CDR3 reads TGCAGCGTTGAAGAGGGGGTCGGTCAGCCCCAGCATTTT. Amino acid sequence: CSVEEGVGQPQHF.

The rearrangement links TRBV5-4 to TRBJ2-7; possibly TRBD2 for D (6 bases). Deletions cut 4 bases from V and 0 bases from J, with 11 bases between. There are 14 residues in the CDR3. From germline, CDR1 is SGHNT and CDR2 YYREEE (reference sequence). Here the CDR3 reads CASSLWRASYEQYF. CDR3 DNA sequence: TGTGCCAGCAGCCTGTGGAGGGCCTCCTACGAGCAGTACTTC.

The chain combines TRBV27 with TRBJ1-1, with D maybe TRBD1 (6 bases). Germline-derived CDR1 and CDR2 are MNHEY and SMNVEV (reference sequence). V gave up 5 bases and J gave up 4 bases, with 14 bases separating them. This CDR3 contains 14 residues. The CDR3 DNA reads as TGTGCCAGCAGTCAAAAACAGGGACCCACTGAAGCTTTCTTT. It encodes CASSQKQGPTEAFF.

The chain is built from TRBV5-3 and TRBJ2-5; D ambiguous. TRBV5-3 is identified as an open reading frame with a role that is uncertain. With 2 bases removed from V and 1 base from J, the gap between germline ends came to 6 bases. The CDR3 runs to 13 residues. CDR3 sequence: CARSFPFQETQYF. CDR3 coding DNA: TGTGCCAGAAGCTTCCCGTTCCAAGAGACCCAGTACTTC.

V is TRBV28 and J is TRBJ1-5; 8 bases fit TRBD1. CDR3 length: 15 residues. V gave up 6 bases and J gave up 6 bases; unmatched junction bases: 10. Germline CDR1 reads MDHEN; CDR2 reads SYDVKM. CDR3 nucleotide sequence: TGTGCCAGCAGCGGACTTACAGGGGGAGGTCAGCCCCAGCATTTT. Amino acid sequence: CASSGLTGGGQPQHF.

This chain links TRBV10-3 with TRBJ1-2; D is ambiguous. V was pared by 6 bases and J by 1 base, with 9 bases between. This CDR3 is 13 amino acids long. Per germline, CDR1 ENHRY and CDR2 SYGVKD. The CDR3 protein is CAISMDFNYGYTF. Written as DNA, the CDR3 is TGTGCCATCAGCATGGACTTTAACTATGGCTACACCTTC.

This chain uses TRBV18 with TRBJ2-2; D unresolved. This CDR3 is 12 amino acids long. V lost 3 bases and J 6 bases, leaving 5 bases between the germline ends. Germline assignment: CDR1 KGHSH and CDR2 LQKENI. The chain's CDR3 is CASSPHAGELFF. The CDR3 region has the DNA TGTGCCAGCTCACCCCATGCCGGGGAGCTGTTTTTT.

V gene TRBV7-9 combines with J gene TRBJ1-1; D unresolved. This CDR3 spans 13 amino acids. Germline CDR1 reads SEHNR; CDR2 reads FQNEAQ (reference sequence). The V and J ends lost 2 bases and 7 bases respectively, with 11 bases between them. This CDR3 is CASSLFSGDEAFF. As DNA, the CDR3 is TGTGCCAGCAGCTTATTTTCTGGTGATGAAGCTTTCTTT.

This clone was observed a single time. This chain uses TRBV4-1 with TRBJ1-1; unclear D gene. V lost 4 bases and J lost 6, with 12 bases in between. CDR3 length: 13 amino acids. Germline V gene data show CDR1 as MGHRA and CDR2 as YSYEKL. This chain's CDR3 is CASSPIGWPEAFF. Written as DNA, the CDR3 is TGCGCCAGCAGCCCCATTGGGTGGCCTGAAGCTTTCTTT.

CDR3 in DNA: TGTGCCAGCCGGGGGGCTTTTCCCTATGGCTACACCTTC. Translation gives CASRGAFPYGYTF. V and J are TRBV28 and TRBJ1-2; D might be TRBD1 (6 bases). CDR3 size: 13 residues. The ends were cut back, 8 bases at V and 4 bases at J, with 14 bases in the middle. The V gene's germline CDR1 is MDHEN and CDR2 SYDVKM.

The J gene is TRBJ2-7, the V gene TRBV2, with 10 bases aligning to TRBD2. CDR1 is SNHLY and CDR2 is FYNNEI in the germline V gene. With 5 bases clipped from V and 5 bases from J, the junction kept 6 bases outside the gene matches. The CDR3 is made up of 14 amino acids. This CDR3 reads CASSQSSGGDEQYF. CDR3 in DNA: TGTGCCAGCAGTCAGTCTAGCGGGGGCGACGAGCAGTACTTC.

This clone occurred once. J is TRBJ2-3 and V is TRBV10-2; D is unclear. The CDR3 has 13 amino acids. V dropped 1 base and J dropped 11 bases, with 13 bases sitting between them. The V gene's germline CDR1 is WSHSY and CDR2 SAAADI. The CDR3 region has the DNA TGCGCCAGCAGTGAGTGTATGGGTTGTGGGCAGTATTTT. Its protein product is CASSECMGCGQYF.

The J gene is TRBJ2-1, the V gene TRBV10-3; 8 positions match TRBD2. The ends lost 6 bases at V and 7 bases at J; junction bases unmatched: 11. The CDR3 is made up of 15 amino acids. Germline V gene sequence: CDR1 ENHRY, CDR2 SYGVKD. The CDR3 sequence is CAIRGTSSANNEQFF. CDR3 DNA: TGTGCCATCAGGGGGACTAGTTCGGCGAATAATGAGCAGTTCTTC.

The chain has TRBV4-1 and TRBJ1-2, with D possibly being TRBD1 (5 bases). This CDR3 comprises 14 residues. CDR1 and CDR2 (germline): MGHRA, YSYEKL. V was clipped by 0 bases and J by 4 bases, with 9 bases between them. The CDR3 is CASSQDTGGYGYTF. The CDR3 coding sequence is TGCGCCAGCAGCCAAGATACGGGGGGCTATGGCTACACCTTC.